This TCR beta chain stems from a study of Ad26.COV2.S vaccination and SARS-CoV-2 variants. Study summary: The donor belonged to the COV1001 Ad26.COV2.S trial arm. Findings and limits, study-wide: Once vaccination had occurred, spike-specific CD8+ and CD4+ T cell responses reportedly showed substantial breadth. Placebo recipients and vaccine recipients were similar in non-spike TCR breadth.

Only in-frame clones appear in the TCRdb table, and some are missing; sequencing was by immunoSEQ multiplex PCR. The table shows about 350,000 clones, with 85% occurring only once. The sample's treatment: around 19 received Ad26.COV2.S at low or high dose, single or two shots; several received placebo; per-sample allocation not given. Day 63 following the first vaccine or placebo injection was when the samples were taken. Wuhan-strain SARS-CoV-2 spike was expressed by the Ad26 vector that made up the vaccine. The CDR3 runs to 11 residues. Trimming removed 0 bases at V and 9 bases at J, with 6 bases between. Germline CDR1 reads DFQATT; CDR2 reads SNEGSKA (reference sequence). Concerning this clone itself: The antigen remains undetermined. Distinct nucleotide sequences in the sample also encode this CDR3.

The TCR was taken from a person aged 18-65 years who received the Ad26.COV2.S COVID-19 vaccine or a placebo. This rearrangement joins TRBV20-1 to TRBJ2-1; tentatively, D is TRBD1 or TRBD2 (5 bases each). Sequences were derived from peripheral blood, sampled in a trial of Ad26.COV2.S vaccine versus placebo. In DNA, the CDR3 is TGCAGTGCTAGAGAGGGGGTTGAGCAGTTCTTC. Protein: CSAREGVEQFF.